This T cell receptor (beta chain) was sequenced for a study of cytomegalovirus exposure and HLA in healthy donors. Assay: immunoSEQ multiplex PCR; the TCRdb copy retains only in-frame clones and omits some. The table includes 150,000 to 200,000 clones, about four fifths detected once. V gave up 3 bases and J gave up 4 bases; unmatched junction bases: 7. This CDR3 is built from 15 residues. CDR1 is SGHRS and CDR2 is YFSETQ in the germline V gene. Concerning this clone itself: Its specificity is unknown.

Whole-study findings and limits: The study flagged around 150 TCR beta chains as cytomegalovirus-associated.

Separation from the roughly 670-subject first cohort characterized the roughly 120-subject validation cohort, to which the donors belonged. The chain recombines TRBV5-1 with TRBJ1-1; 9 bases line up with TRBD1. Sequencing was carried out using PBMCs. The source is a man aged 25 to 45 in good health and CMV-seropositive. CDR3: CASSSGVDRGTEAFF. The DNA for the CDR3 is TGCGCCAGCAGCTCGGGGGTGGACAGGGGCACTGAAGCTTTCTTT.